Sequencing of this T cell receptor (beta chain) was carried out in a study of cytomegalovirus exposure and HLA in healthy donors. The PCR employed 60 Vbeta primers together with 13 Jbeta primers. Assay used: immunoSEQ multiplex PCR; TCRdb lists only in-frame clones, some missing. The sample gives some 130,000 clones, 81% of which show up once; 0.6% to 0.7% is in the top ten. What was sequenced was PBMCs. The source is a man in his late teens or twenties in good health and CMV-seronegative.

The CDR3 loop is CASSETGGNYNEQFF. The CDR3 DNA follows: TGTGCCAGCAGTGAGACAGGGGGGAACTACAATGAGCAGTTCTTC. The chain joins TRBV6-1 to TRBJ2-1; 9 bases fit TRBD1. Germline V gene data show CDR1 as MNHNS and CDR2 as SASEGT. This CDR3 region has 15 residues. The V segment lost 3 bases and the J segment 3 bases; nucleotides outside the gene matches: 3.